Described below is a single T cell receptor beta chain sequence and its context. The data derive from a study of OX40 agonist ivuxolimab in advanced cancers. Only in-frame clones appear in the TCRdb table, and some are missing; sequencing was by immunoSEQ multiplex PCR. This sample yields some 90,000 clones, of which approximately 89% are seen a single time; 3.5% to 5.5% belongs to the top ten. Germline V gene sequence: CDR1 SGHRS, CDR2 YFSETQ. V shed 4 bases, J shed 2 bases, and the junction held 6 bases outside the gene matches. The CDR3 sequence is 16 residues long. The sequence was collected from an adult with an advanced solid tumor such as melanoma, head and neck, liver or kidney cancer. The input for sequencing was CD4+ or CD8+ T cells sorted from blood, taken in a trial of the OX40 agonist ivuxolimab. J is TRBJ2-7 and V is TRBV5-1, with 13 nucleotides matching TRBD2. As DNA, the CDR3 is TGCGCCAGCAGCGTCGGACTAGCGGGAGTTGCCTACGAGCAGTACTTC. Translation: CASSVGLAGVAYEQYF.